Presented here are 7 T cell receptor beta chains from one specimen sequenced in a study of Graves' ophthalmopathy and Graves' hyperthyroidism. Amplifying from RNA transcripts, the study obtained TCR beta CDR3 regions. HTBI primers served in a first-round RT-PCR, which a second-round multiplex PCR followed. Each CDR3 protein is one row after TCRdb ran MiXCR on the multiplex PCR reads. The table has some 350,000 distinct CDR3 sequences, about 18% seen once. Sequenced sample: peripheral blood. These receptor sequences come from an adult woman with stable Graves' hyperthyroidism.

This clonotype was observed many times. A single base separates this from a much larger clone, so it may be a read error. This chain uses TRBV24-1 with TRBJ2-3; TRBD1 might be the D (6 bases). The germline V gene encodes CDR1 KGHDR and CDR2 SFDVKD. The length of the CDR3 is 16 residues. In nucleotides, the CDR3 is TGTGTCACCAGTGATTCAGGGGAAGAGAGCACAGATACGCAGTATTTT. This translates into CVTSDSGEESTDTQYF.

This sequence joins TRBV6-1 and TRBJ2-7; D remains unclear. Germline V gives CDR1 MNHNS, CDR2 SASEGT. With 0 bases removed from V and 6 bases from J, the gap between germline ends came to 9 bases. The CDR3 totals 13 residues. The CDR3 is CASSEAIRTEQYF. The CDR3 DNA follows: TGTGCCAGCAGTGAAGCGATCAGGACCGAGCAGTACTTC.

This clonotype was seen more than once but under ten times. Since a much larger clone is just one base distant, this may be a read error. V and J are TRBV12-5 and TRBJ2-5, with a tentative D call TRBD1 (5 bases). The germline CDR1 and CDR2 sequences are LGHNT and FRNRAP. This CDR3 is 13 amino acids long. CDR3 loop: CASGLKGQETKYF. DNA for the CDR3: TGTGCTAGTGGTTTGAAGGGGCAAGAGACCAAGTACTTC.

In this sample, this clonotype turned up many times. The gene calls are TRBV13 and TRBJ2-1; 9 positions match TRBD1. The junction had 11 bases not matched to a gene; V was cut back by 5 bases and J by 6 bases. The CDR3 spans 16 residues. CDR1 is PRHDT and CDR2 is FYEKMQ in the germline V gene (reference sequence). The CDR3 nucleotides read TGTGCCAGCAGCCCATCGGAGGGACAGGGTGTCAATGAGCAGTTCTTC. Its protein product is CASSPSEGQGVNEQFF.

This clonotype was counted ten times or more. V usage is TRBV12-3 or TRBV12-4 and J usage is TRBJ1-3; 9 nucleotides match TRBD1. CDR3 length: 15 amino acids. The V segment lost 6 bases and the J segment 4 bases; nucleotides outside the gene matches: 7. The DNA of the CDR3 is TGTGCCAGCAGCCTAGGGGACAGGGCAGGAAACACCATATATTTT. Amino acids: CASSLGDRAGNTIYF.

The chain uses TRBV7-3 and TRBJ2-5; 10 bases agree with TRBD2. The CDR3 consists of 16 residues. Germline values: CDR1 SGHTA, CDR2 FQGTGA. J lost 8 bases, V lost 5 bases, and 14 bases had no gene match. In DNA, the CDR3 is TGTGCCAGCAGCGCGTTAGCGGGAGGATCCAAGAGCACCCAGTACTTC. Protein sequence: CASSALAGGSKSTQYF.

This clonotype was counted at least ten times. This sequence joins TRBV20-1 and TRBJ2-7, with D perhaps matching TRBD2 (5 bases). Germline V gene lookup returns CDR1 DFQATT and CDR2 SNEGSKA (reference sequence). The CDR3 length is 15 residues. The V end was cut by 4 bases, the J end by 3 bases, with 19 bases between. CDR3 bases: TGCAGTGCTAAAGGCGCGGGCGAAACCTACTACGAGCAGTACTTC. Translation: CSAKGAGETYYEQYF.